This passage covers 6 T cell receptor beta chains from one sample sequenced in a study of vaccination effects on CD4 cells after COVID-19. These receptors have no identified antigens. It was after approximately 11 days of culture that CD4+ T cells were isolated. BNT162b2 vaccine or mRNA-1273 vaccine was given to participants in two doses. Produced via immunoSEQ multiplex PCR; TCRdb's table is partial and in-frame only. This table holds about 57,000 clones, 78% found once. The specimen was CD4+ T cells from PBMCs cultured without peptide, collected after COVID-19 vaccination. The receptors stem from a human donor who received a COVID-19 vaccine.

The chain combines TRBV5-1 with TRBJ2-3; D remains unclear. CDR1 and CDR2 (germline): SGHRS, YFSETQ. Trimming removed 5 bases from V and 1 base from J, with 14 bases in between. This CDR3 spans 15 amino acids. CDR3: CASRSSGYGTDTQYF. The CDR3, as DNA: TGCGCCAGCAGGAGTTCCGGGTACGGCACAGATACGCAGTATTTT.

V and J are TRBV3-1 (or the pseudogene TRBV3-2) and TRBJ2-7; a possible D gene is TRBD1 (5 bases). Trimming took off 4 bases at V and 4 bases at J, with 14 bases between the two ends. Looked up from germline, CDR1 is LGHDT and CDR2 is YNNKEL (reference sequence). The CDR3 spans 14 residues. CDR3 sequence (DNA): TGTGCCAGCAGCCCTCGTCCCCAGGGTTACGAGCAGTACTTC. Protein sequence: CASSPRPQGYEQYF.

The CDR3 bases are TGTGCCAGCTCACCAGATCAAAGCAACACCGGGGAGCTGTTTTTT. It yields the protein CASSPDQSNTGELFF. J is TRBJ2-2 and V is TRBV18; no definite D call. CDR3 length: 15 amino acids. V gave up 2 bases and J gave up 2 bases, with 9 bases separating them. From germline, CDR1 is KGHSH and CDR2 LQKENI.

The chain is built from TRBV6-5 and TRBJ2-3, with D perhaps TRBD2 (6 bases). The V gene's germline CDR1 is MNHEY and CDR2 SVGAGI. This CDR3 region has 14 residues. Trimming took off 2 bases at V and 0 bases at J, with 6 bases between the two ends. In nucleotides, the CDR3 is TGTGCCAGCAGTTACGGGGGGAGCACAGATACGCAGTATTTT. Residues: CASSYGGSTDTQYF.

J is TRBJ2-7 and V is TRBV2; TRBD2 might be the D (6 bases). The CDR3 has 16 amino acids. Per germline, CDR1 SNHLY and CDR2 FYNNEI. V gave up 6 bases and J gave up 3 bases, with 21 bases separating them. CDR3 nucleotides: TGTGCCAGCAGAGGGAACCCTCGCGGGACGTACTACGAGCAGTACTTC. It yields the protein CASRGNPRGTYYEQYF.

This clone has only one observation. V and J are TRBV7-2 and TRBJ2-1, with TRBD1 as a possible D gene (5 bases). Trimming pared 1 base from V and 7 bases from J, leaving 17 bases between. In germline, CDR1 is SGHTA, CDR2 FQGNSA. The CDR3 contains 16 residues. The CDR3 DNA reads as TGTGCCAGCAGCTTAGTGGAAGGCAGGGTTGGGAATGAGCAGTTCTTC. This gives the protein CASSLVEGRVGNEQFF.